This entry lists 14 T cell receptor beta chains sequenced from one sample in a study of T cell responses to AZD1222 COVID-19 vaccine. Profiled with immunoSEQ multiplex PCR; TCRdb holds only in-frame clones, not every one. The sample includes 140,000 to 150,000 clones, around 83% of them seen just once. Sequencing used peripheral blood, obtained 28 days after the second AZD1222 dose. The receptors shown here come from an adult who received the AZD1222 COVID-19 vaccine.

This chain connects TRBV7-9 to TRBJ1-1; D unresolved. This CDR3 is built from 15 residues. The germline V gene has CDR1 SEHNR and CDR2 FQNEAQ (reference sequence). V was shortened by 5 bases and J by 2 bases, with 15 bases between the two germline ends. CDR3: CASSRHIVSNTEAFF. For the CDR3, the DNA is TGTGCCAGCAGCCGGCATATAGTGAGTAACACTGAAGCTTTCTTT.

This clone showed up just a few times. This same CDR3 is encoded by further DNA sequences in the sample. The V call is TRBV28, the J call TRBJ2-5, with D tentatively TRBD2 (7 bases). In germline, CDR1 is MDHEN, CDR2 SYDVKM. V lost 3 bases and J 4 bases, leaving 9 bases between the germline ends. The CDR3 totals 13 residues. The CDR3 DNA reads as TGTGCCAGCAGTTTGGGAGGGGGAGAGACCCAGTACTTC. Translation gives CASSLGGGETQYF.

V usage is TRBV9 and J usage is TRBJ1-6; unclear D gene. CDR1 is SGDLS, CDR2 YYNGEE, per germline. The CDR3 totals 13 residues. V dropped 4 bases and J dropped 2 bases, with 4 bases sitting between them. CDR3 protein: CASSPAYNSPLHF. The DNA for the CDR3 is TGTGCCAGCAGCCCGGCCTATAATTCACCCCTCCACTTT.

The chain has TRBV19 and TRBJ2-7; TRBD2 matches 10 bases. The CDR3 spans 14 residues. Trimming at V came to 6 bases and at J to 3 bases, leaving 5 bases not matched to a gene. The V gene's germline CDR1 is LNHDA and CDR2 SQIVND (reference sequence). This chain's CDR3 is CASSHGLAVYEQYF. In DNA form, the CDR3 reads TGTGCCAGTAGCCATGGACTAGCGGTCTACGAGCAGTACTTC. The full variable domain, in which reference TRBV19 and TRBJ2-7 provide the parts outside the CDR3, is DGGITQSPKYLFRKEGQNVTLSCEQNLNHDAMYWYRQDPGQGLRLIYYSQIVNDFQKGDIAEGYSVSREKKESFPLTVTSAQKNPTAFYLCASSHGLAVYEQYFGPGTRLTVT.

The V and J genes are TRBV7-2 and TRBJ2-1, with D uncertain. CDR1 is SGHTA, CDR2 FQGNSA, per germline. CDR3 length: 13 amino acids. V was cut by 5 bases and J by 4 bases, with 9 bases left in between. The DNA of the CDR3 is TGTGCCAGCAGCCCCCAAACTTACAATGAGCAGTTCTTC. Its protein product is CASSPQTYNEQFF. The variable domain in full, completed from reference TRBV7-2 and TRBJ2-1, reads GAGVSQSPSNKVTEKGKDVELRCDPISGHTALYWYRQSLGQGLEFLIYFQGNSAPDKSGLPSDRFSAERTGGSVSTLTIQRTQQEDSAVYLCASSPQTYNEQFFGPGTRLTVL.

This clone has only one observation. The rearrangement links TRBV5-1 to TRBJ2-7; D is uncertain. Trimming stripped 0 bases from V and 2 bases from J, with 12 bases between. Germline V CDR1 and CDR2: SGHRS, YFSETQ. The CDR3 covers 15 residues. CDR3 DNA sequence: TGCGCCAGCAGCTTGGCCTTCGCGCCTGCCTACGAGCAGTACTTC. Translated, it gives CASSLAFAPAYEQYF.

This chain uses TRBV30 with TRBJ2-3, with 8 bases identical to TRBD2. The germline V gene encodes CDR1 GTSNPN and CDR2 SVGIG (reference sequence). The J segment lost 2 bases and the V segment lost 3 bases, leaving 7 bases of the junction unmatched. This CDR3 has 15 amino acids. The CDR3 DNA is TGTGCCTGGAGCGGTAGCGGGGTCTTCACAGATACGCAGTATTTT. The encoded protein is CAWSGSGVFTDTQYF.

The CDR3 DNA reads TGTGCCACCAGTCCTGGCGGGGCCGAAGAGACCCAGTACTTC. This codes for CATSPGGAEETQYF. The rearrangement uses TRBV24-1 and TRBJ2-5; D might be TRBD2 (6 bases). This CDR3 is built from 14 residues. V was trimmed by 6 bases and J by 3 bases, leaving 13 bases between them. Per germline, CDR1 KGHDR and CDR2 SFDVKD.

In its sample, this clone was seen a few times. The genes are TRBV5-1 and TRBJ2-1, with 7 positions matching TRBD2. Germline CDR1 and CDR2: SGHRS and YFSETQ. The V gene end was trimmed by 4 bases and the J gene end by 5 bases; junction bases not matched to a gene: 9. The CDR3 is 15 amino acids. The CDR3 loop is CASSQTSGGDNEQFF. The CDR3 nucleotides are TGCGCCAGCAGCCAGACTAGTGGGGGGGACAATGAGCAGTTCTTC.

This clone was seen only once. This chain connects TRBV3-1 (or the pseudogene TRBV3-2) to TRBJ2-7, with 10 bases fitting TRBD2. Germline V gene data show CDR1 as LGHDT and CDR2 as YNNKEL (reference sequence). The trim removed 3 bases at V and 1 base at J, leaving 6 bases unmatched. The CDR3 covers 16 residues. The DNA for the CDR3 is TGTGCCAGCAGCCAGCATTCGACTAGCGGGTCCTACGAGCAGTACTTC. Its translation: CASSQHSTSGSYEQYF.

The CDR3 coding sequence is TGTGCCAGTACCCCCCGGGACAGGGCGGCTGGCTACACCTTC. Residues: CASTPRDRAAGYTF. V is TRBV19 and J is TRBJ1-2; 9 bases fit TRBD1. This CDR3 has 14 residues. V dropped 7 bases and J dropped 7; count of bases not matched to a gene: 10. From germline, CDR1 is LNHDA and CDR2 SQIVND (reference sequence).

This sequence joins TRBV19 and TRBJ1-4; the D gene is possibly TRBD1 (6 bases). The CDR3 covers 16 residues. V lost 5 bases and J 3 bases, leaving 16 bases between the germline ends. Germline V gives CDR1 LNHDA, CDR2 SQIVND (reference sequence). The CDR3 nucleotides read TGTGCCAGTAGTGATAGGGGGTGGACAGCTAATGAAAAACTGTTTTTT. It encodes CASSDRGWTANEKLFF.

The chain's CDR3 is CASSPTRGQGANTEAFF. The CDR3 DNA reads TGTGCCAGCAGTCCCACACGTGGTCAGGGGGCGAACACTGAAGCTTTCTTT. V and J are TRBV6-6 and TRBJ1-1, with 8 bases lining up with TRBD1. In germline, CDR1 is MNHNY, CDR2 SVGAGI (reference sequence). Germline trimming cut 5 bases from V and 1 base from J; bases unmatched to any gene: 12. The CDR3 runs to 17 residues.

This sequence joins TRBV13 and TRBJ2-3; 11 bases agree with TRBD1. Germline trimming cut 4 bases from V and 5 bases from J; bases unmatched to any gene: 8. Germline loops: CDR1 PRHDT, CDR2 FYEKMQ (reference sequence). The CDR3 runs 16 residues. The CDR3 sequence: CASSYGQGAHEDTQYF. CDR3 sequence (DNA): TGTGCCAGCAGCTACGGACAGGGGGCGCATGAAGATACGCAGTATTTT. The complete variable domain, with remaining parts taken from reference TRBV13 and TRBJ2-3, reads AAGVIQSPRHLIKEKRETATLKCYPIPRHDTVYWYQQGPGQDPQFLISFYEKMQSDKGSIPDRFSAQQFSDYHSELNMSSLELGDSALYFCASSYGQGAHEDTQYFGPGTRLTVL.